The present entry profiles one T cell receptor beta chain with its context. Antigen specificity is unknown. TCRdb's copy holds only in-frame clones and misses some; the assay was immunoSEQ multiplex PCR. Of over 50,000 clones listed, around 90% are singletons. The CDR3 has 13 amino acids. Trimming removed 1 base at V and 9 bases at J, with 10 bases between. In germline, CDR1 is SNHLY, CDR2 FYNNEI. These data are taken from a study of T cells in localized non-small cell lung cancer. General observations from the study: Researchers found a median around 58 of the top 100 tumor clones in adjacent lung. The study linked higher blood T cell density to longer overall survival.

The genes are TRBV2 and TRBJ1-5; the D is unclear. The TCR comes from a woman aged 35-70 years with stage I lung adenocarcinoma. Sequenced material: peripheral blood, taken before any cancer treatment. The CDR3 DNA is TGTGCCAGCAGTGAAGATTGGGCATGGCCCCAGCATTTT. Translated, it gives CASSEDWAWPQHF.